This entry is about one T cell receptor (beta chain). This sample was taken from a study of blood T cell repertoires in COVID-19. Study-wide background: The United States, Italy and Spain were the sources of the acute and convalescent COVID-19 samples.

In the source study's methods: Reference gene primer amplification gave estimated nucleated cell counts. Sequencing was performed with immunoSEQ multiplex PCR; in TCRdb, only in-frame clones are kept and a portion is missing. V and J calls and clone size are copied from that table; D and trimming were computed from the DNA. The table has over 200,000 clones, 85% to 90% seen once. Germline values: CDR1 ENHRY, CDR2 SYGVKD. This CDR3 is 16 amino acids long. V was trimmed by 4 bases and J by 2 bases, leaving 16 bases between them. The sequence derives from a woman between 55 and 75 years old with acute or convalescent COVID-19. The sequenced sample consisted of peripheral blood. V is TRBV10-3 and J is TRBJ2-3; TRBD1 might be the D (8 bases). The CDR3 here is CAISGGGTGTTDTQYF. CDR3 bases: TGTGCCATCAGTGGGGGAGGGACAGGAACCACAGATACGCAGTATTTT.